These 19 T cell receptor beta chains were all obtained from the same sample, sequenced in a study of CD8+ T cells in alopecia areata. Treatment in this sample: oral pan-JAK inhibitor, 5-10 mg twice daily. Sequencing templates came from extracted RNA that was reverse transcribed into cDNA. Repertoires were generated with immunoSEQ multiplex PCR, while TCRdb's copy carries only in-frame clones and drops some. The sample has 190,000 or so clones; roughly 53% are singletons. The sequenced sample was CD8+ T cells sorted from blood, obtained at week 24, from a patient treated with tofacitinib. The receptor set was obtained from a human donor with alopecia areata.

The gene calls are TRBV9 and TRBJ1-2, with D possibly matching TRBD1 (5 bases). V dropped 3 bases and J dropped 4 bases, with 7 bases sitting between them. This CDR3 is built from 12 residues. CDR1 and CDR2 from the germline V gene are SGDLS and YYNGEE. This CDR3 is CASSAGIYGYTF. The CDR3 DNA reads as TGTGCCAGCAGCGCAGGGATCTATGGCTACACCTTC.

This clone turned up a few times. The chain recombines TRBV9 with TRBJ2-1; 11 bases are shared with TRBD2. This CDR3 region has 16 residues. After removal of 0 bases from V and 9 bases from J, the junction contained 8 bases not matched to a gene. Germline V gene sequence: CDR1 SGDLS, CDR2 YYNGEE. The DNA of the CDR3 is TGTGCCAGCAGCGTAGCTAGCGGGGGGCCGTTGGGTGAGCAGTTCTTC. Translating it yields CASSVASGGPLGEQFF.

The chain combines TRBV27 with TRBJ2-2; TRBD2 aligns across 8 bases. CDR1 is MNHEY, CDR2 SMNVEV, per germline (reference sequence). There are 16 residues in the CDR3. The trim removed 5 bases at V and 3 bases at J, leaving 8 bases unmatched. The CDR3 DNA follows: TGTGCCAGCAGTCCAGCGGGGGCGGAATACACCGGGGAGCTGTTTTTT. It codes for CASSPAGAEYTGELFF.

A few counts support this clone. The chain employs TRBV2 and TRBJ1-4, with TRBD1 identical over 7 bases. Germline V gene data show CDR1 as SNHLY and CDR2 as FYNNEI. CDR3 length: 13 amino acids. V lost 10 bases to trimming and J lost 7 bases; unmatched junction nucleotides: 9. CDR3 nucleotide sequence: TGTGCCACCTGGGACAGCCTTGGTGAAAAACTGTTTTTT. Translating it yields CATWDSLGEKLFF.

This clone has a handful of counts. The chain combines TRBV29-1 with TRBJ2-7; 7 bases are a match to TRBD1. V lost 0 bases, J lost 1 base, and 3 bases stayed unmatched. Germline CDR1 SQVTM, CDR2 ANQGSEA. The CDR3 length is 14 residues. The CDR3 spells CSVEEPGQSYEQYF. CDR3 DNA sequence: TGCAGCGTTGAAGAACCGGGACAGTCCTACGAGCAGTACTTC.

The rearrangement uses TRBV6-5 and TRBJ2-3; 7 bases align to TRBD2. CDR1 is MNHEY and CDR2 is SVGAGI in the germline V gene. The CDR3 is made up of 16 amino acids. Trimming removed 0 bases from V and 2 bases from J; junction bases left unmatched: 5. The CDR3 DNA reads TGTGCCAGCAGTTACTCTCTTGGGACTAACACAGATACGCAGTATTTT. It codes for CASSYSLGTNTDTQYF.

To note about this clone: The sample carries other DNA sequences with the same CDR3. The chain is built from TRBV6-5 and TRBJ2-1, with 7 positions matching TRBD1. This CDR3 region has 16 residues. The J segment lost 0 bases and the V segment lost 2 bases, leaving 4 bases of the junction unmatched. Germline V gene lookup returns CDR1 MNHEY and CDR2 SVGAGI. CDR3 bases: TGTGCCAGCAGTTACGAGACAGGGAGCTCCTACAATGAGCAGTTCTTC. It codes for CASSYETGSSYNEQFF.

The V gene is TRBV30, the J gene TRBJ2-1; D is unclear. The germline V and J ends were trimmed by 0 bases and 0 bases, with 9 bases remaining between them. The CDR3 loop spans 15 amino acids. Germline V lookup: CDR1 GTSNPN, CDR2 SVGIG (reference sequence). In nucleotides, the CDR3 is TGTGCCTGGAGTGTTGGAGACTCCTCCTACAATGAGCAGTTCTTC. This translates into CAWSVGDSSYNEQFF.

The rearrangement joins TRBV7-8 to TRBJ2-4, with 7 bases aligning to TRBD1. V shed 5 bases, J shed 7 bases, and the junction held 11 bases outside the gene matches. CDR1 and CDR2 (germline): SGHVS, FQNEAQ. The CDR3 totals 15 residues. CDR3 residues: CASSPQTGLNNIQYF. The CDR3 nucleotides read TGTGCCAGCAGCCCGCAGACAGGGCTCAATAACATTCAGTACTTC.

The chain recombines TRBV5-6 with TRBJ1-1; a possible D gene is TRBD1 (5 bases). Trimming took off 5 bases at V and 7 bases at J, with 12 bases between the two ends. The CDR3 spans 12 residues. Germline V gene data show CDR1 as SGHDT and CDR2 as YYEEEE. The CDR3 DNA reads TGTGCCAGCAGAGGGGCACCCGGTGAAGCTTTCTTT. Translating gives CASRGAPGEAFF. The variable domain in full, completed from reference TRBV5-6 and TRBJ1-1, reads DAGVTQSPTHLIKTRGQQVTLRCSPKSGHDTVSWYQQALGQGPQFIFQYYEEEERQRGNFPDRFSGHQFPNYSSELNVNALLLGDSALYLCASRGAPGEAFFGQGTRLTVV.

This clone has just a few counts. The rearrangement links TRBV7-3 to TRBJ2-1, with 8 nucleotides matching TRBD2. CDR3 size: 16 residues. Trimming removed 2 bases from V and 3 bases from J; junction bases left unmatched: 6. Germline CDR1 is SGHTA and CDR2 is FQGTGA. CDR3: CASSLSAGAVYNEQFF. The DNA of the CDR3 is TGTGCCAGCAGCTTATCAGCGGGGGCCGTCTACAATGAGCAGTTCTTC.

This clone was found a few times. The chain joins TRBV7-9 to TRBJ2-3; unclear D gene. Germline lookup yields CDR1 SEHNR and CDR2 FQNEAQ (reference sequence). Trimming pared 4 bases from V and 1 base from J, leaving 9 bases between. The CDR3 contains 14 residues. DNA of the CDR3: TGTGCCAGCAGCTCCAGCCAAGGCACAGATACGCAGTATTTT. Its translation: CASSSSQGTDTQYF.

The V and J genes are TRBV28 and TRBJ1-6; tentatively, D is TRBD1 (5 bases). This CDR3 has 12 residues. The V gene lost 2 bases and the J gene lost 18 bases, with 14 bases spanning the gap. The germline V gene has CDR1 MDHEN and CDR2 SYDVKM. The DNA of the CDR3 is TGTGCCAGCAGTTTAGGGTCGGGGACTCCCCACTTT. Translated, it gives CASSLGSGTPHF. Complete variable domain (other parts from reference TRBV28 and TRBJ1-6): DVKVTQSSRYLVKRTGEKVFLECVQDMDHENMFWYRQDPGLGLRLIYFSYDVKMKEKGDIPEGYSVSREKKERFSLILESASTNQTSMYLCASSLGSGTPHFGNGTRLTVT.

This clone was counted once. CDR3 DNA: TGTGCCAGCAGTGTGTCGAAGGGGCTCGGCGAAAACATTCAGTACTTC. Protein: CASSVSKGLGENIQYF. V is TRBV2 and J is TRBJ2-4; maybe TRBD1 (5 bases). The V gene lost 4 bases and the J gene lost 5 bases, with 18 bases spanning the gap. Germline lookup yields CDR1 SNHLY and CDR2 FYNNEI. This CDR3 contains 16 residues.

V usage is TRBV7-9 and J usage is TRBJ2-5; D gene uncertain. Between the trimmed V and J ends, which lost 2 bases and 4 bases, there was a span of 11 bases. This CDR3 has 14 residues. The V gene's germline CDR1 is SEHNR and CDR2 FQNEAQ (reference sequence). The CDR3 here is CASSLITVLETQYF. For the CDR3, the DNA is TGTGCCAGCAGCTTAATCACCGTCCTAGAGACCCAGTACTTC. The full variable domain, completed using reference TRBV7-9 and TRBJ2-5, is DTGVSQNPRHKITKRGQNVTFRCDPISEHNRLYWYRQTLGQGPEFLTYFQNEAQLEKSRLLSDRFSAERPKGSFSTLEIQRTEQGDSAMYLCASSLITVLETQYFGPGTRLLVL.

This clone came up a few times. The rearrangement links TRBV5-1 to TRBJ2-7; no clear D gene. V was cut by 0 bases and J by 3 bases, with 13 bases left in between. CDR1 and CDR2 from the germline V gene are SGHRS and YFSETQ. CDR3 length equals 15 residues. In DNA form, the CDR3 reads TGCGCCAGCAGCTTGGCCGGACCTAGAAGCTACGAGCAGTACTTC. Amino acids: CASSLAGPRSYEQYF.

The gene calls are TRBV2 and TRBJ1-2, with 7 bases identical to TRBD1. The V and J ends lost 6 bases and 3 bases, in that order; junction bases with no gene match: 13. The CDR3 consists of 16 residues. CDR1 is SNHLY and CDR2 is FYNNEI in the germline V gene. CDR3 amino acids: CASSPLTGEGHYGYTF. The CDR3 DNA follows: TGTGCCAGCAGCCCGCTCACAGGGGAGGGACACTATGGCTACACCTTC.

This chain links TRBV11-2 with TRBJ1-1, with D uncertain. V lost 3 bases, J lost 6 bases, and 8 bases lay in between. Germline V gives CDR1 SGHAT, CDR2 FQNNGV. There are 12 residues in the CDR3. The CDR3: CASSLDGAEAFF. The DNA for the CDR3 is TGTGCCAGCAGCTTGGACGGGGCTGAAGCTTTCTTT.

The chain employs TRBV5-1 and TRBJ1-2; D may be TRBD1 (5 bases). The germline V gene encodes CDR1 SGHRS and CDR2 YFSETQ. The CDR3 covers 13 residues. Trimming removed 3 bases from V and 4 bases from J, with 10 bases in between. CDR3 loop: CASSSTGIYGYTF. CDR3 coding DNA: TGCGCCAGCAGCTCCACAGGAATCTATGGCTACACCTTC.